One sample yielded the 15 T cell receptor beta chains listed below, sequenced in a study of cytomegalovirus exposure and HLA in healthy donors. Libraries were prepared by immunoSEQ multiplex PCR; TCRdb keeps only in-frame clonotypes and omits some of them. The sample carries approximately 110,000 clones, roughly 94% recorded once. Sequencing used PBMCs. These receptor sequences come from a young woman in good health and CMV-seronegative.

The chain employs TRBV18 and TRBJ2-3, with TRBD1 matching 7 bases. This CDR3 contains 14 residues. Germline lookup yields CDR1 KGHSH and CDR2 LQKENI. Germline trimming cut 3 bases from V and 5 bases from J; bases unmatched to any gene: 5. The CDR3 DNA follows: TGTGCCAGCTCACCGTTAGGGGGCTTAGATACGCAGTATTTT. Its translation is CASSPLGGLDTQYF.

The chain uses TRBV10-3 and TRBJ1-1; 7 bases map to TRBD1. Germline V gives CDR1 ENHRY, CDR2 SYGVKD. Losses at the gene ends were 3 bases for V and 4 bases for J; bases not matched to a gene: 8. This CDR3 region has 15 residues. The CDR3, as DNA: TGTGCCATCAGTGACCAACACAGGGGAGGCACTGAAGCTTTCTTT. It translates to CAISDQHRGGTEAFF.

The rearrangement joins TRBV5-1 to TRBJ2-5; unclear D gene. V was shortened by 0 bases and J by 0 bases, with 9 bases between the two germline ends. CDR1 and CDR2 from the germline V gene are SGHRS and YFSETQ. This CDR3 is 15 amino acids long. The CDR3 bases are TGCGCCAGCAGCTTGGACCCCGGGTACCAAGAGACCCAGTACTTC. Residues: CASSLDPGYQETQYF. Supplemented by reference TRBV5-1 and TRBJ2-5, the full variable domain reads KAGVTQTPRYLIKTRGQQVTLSCSPISGHRSVSWYQQTPGQGLQFLFEYFSETQRNKGNFPGRFSGRQFSNSRSEMNVSTLELGDSALYLCASSLDPGYQETQYFGPGTRLLVL.

The J gene is TRBJ1-1, the V gene TRBV29-1; weak D call: TRBD1 (5 bases). Germline CDR1 is SQVTM and CDR2 is ANQGSEA. This CDR3 region has 12 residues. V shed 0 bases and J shed 6 bases, with 8 bases lying between them. Written as DNA, the CDR3 is TGCAGCGTTGAAGACAGGGTCCCTGAAGCTTTCTTT. Its protein product is CSVEDRVPEAFF.

The gene calls are TRBV28 and TRBJ2-7; no definite D call. This CDR3 contains 13 residues. Trimming left V 6 bases short and J 0 bases short, with 9 bases between. Germline CDR1 is MDHEN and CDR2 is SYDVKM. In DNA form, the CDR3 reads TGTGCCAGCAGGCGGTTAGCCTCCTACGAGCAGTACTTC. Encoded protein: CASRRLASYEQYF. Variable domain in full (rest from reference TRBV28 and TRBJ2-7): DVKVTQSSRYLVKRTGEKVFLECVQDMDHENMFWYRQDPGLGLRLIYFSYDVKMKEKGDIPEGYSVSREKKERFSLILESASTNQTSMYLCASRRLASYEQYFGPGTRLTVT.

V usage is TRBV6-5 and J usage is TRBJ1-6; 8 positions agree with TRBD1. The CDR3 has 15 amino acids. The ends lost 0 bases at V and 9 bases at J; junction bases unmatched: 4. The germline CDR1 and CDR2 sequences are MNHEY and SVGAGI. The CDR3: CASSYSDRVGSPLHF. Written as DNA, the CDR3 is TGTGCCAGCAGTTACTCGGACAGGGTTGGTTCACCCCTCCACTTT.

The chain carries TRBV7-9 and TRBJ2-7; D remains ambiguous. CDR3 length equals 12 residues. Germline V gene lookup returns CDR1 SEHNR and CDR2 FQNEAQ (reference sequence). V was pared by 7 bases and J by 7 bases, with 14 bases between. CDR3: CASTIGAGEQYF. The CDR3 DNA is TGTGCCAGCACCATTGGCGCCGGGGAGCAGTACTTC. Full variable domain (rest looked up from reference TRBV7-9 and TRBJ2-7): DTGVSQNPRHKITKRGQNVTFRCDPISEHNRLYWYRQTLGQGPEFLTYFQNEAQLEKSRLLSDRFSAERPKGSFSTLEIQRTEQGDSAMYLCASTIGAGEQYFGPGTRLTVT.

The J gene is TRBJ2-2, the V gene TRBV7-9; TRBD1 matches 12 bases. CDR1 is SEHNR, CDR2 FQNEAQ, per germline (reference sequence). The CDR3 has 17 amino acids. Trimming removed 5 bases from V and 0 bases from J; junction bases left unmatched: 4. DNA for the CDR3: TGTGCCAGCAGCCCAGGGACAGGGGGCACGAACACCGGGGAGCTGTTTTTT. It encodes CASSPGTGGTNTGELFF. The full variable domain, with the rest looked up from reference TRBV7-9 and TRBJ2-2, is DTGVSQNPRHKITKRGQNVTFRCDPISEHNRLYWYRQTLGQGPEFLTYFQNEAQLEKSRLLSDRFSAERPKGSFSTLEIQRTEQGDSAMYLCASSPGTGGTNTGELFFGEGSRLTVL.

The CDR3 sequence is CASSVGLFPGVHEQYF. The CDR3 coding sequence is TGTGCCAGCAGCGTAGGTCTTTTCCCCGGGGTTCACGAGCAGTACTTC. V gene TRBV9 combines with J gene TRBJ2-7; D may be TRBD2 (5 bases). The V gene's germline CDR1 is SGDLS and CDR2 YYNGEE. This CDR3 is built from 16 residues. The V gene lost 0 bases and the J gene lost 5 bases, with 18 bases spanning the gap.

CDR3 bases: TGCGCCAGCAGCCCGGGACTAGCGGGGGTCCCAGGGACCCAGTACTTC. Translation gives CASSPGLAGVPGTQYF. The gene calls are TRBV5-1 and TRBJ2-5, with 14 positions matching TRBD2. CDR1 and CDR2 from the germline V gene are SGHRS and YFSETQ. The CDR3 is made up of 16 amino acids. The J segment lost 7 bases and the V segment lost 4 bases, leaving 9 bases of the junction unmatched.

The chain couples TRBV30 to TRBJ1-1, with a tentative D call TRBD1 (5 bases). Germline CDR1 reads GTSNPN; CDR2 reads SVGIG (reference sequence). The CDR3 runs 12 residues. V was pared by 5 bases and J by 10 bases, with 17 bases between. As DNA, the CDR3 is TGTGCCTGGGAGCTGGGGGGGGTGGGAGCTTTCTTT. Amino acid sequence: CAWELGGVGAFF. Complete variable domain (other parts from reference TRBV30 and TRBJ1-1): SQTIHQWPATLVQPVGSPLSLECTVEGTSNPNLYWYRQAAGRGLQLLFYSVGIGQISSEVPQNLSASRPQDRQFILSSKKLLLSDSGFYLCAWELGGVGAFFGQGTRLTVV.

V usage is TRBV27 and J usage is TRBJ1-5; 8 bases align to TRBD1. Germline CDR1 reads MNHEY; CDR2 reads SMNVEV (reference sequence). The V segment lost 5 bases and the J segment 6 bases; nucleotides outside the gene matches: 9. The length of the CDR3 is 15 residues. Written as DNA, the CDR3 is TGTGCCAGCAGTCCTTGGACAGGGCAGCGTCAGCCCCAGCATTTT. Protein: CASSPWTGQRQPQHF.

V and J are TRBV27 and TRBJ1-3, with D unresolved. V was shortened by 2 bases and J by 0 bases, with 8 bases between the two germline ends. Germline V gene data show CDR1 as MNHEY and CDR2 as SMNVEV (reference sequence). The CDR3 is 15 residues long. CDR3 amino acids: CASSLGRSSGNTIYF. The CDR3 DNA reads as TGTGCCAGCAGTTTAGGTCGGAGCTCTGGAAACACCATATATTTT.

The gene calls are TRBV28 and TRBJ2-5, with unresolved D. The germline gives CDR1 MDHEN, CDR2 SYDVKM. The CDR3 is made up of 14 amino acids. The V end was cut by 6 bases, the J end by 6 bases, with 17 bases between. The CDR3 is CASSPHATVKTQYF. The CDR3, as DNA: TGTGCCAGCAGCCCCCACGCTACTGTGAAGACCCAGTACTTC.

A note on this clone: Other DNA sequences in this sample translate to the same CDR3. The rearrangement links TRBV30 to TRBJ1-5; D gene unclear. Trimming took off 2 bases at V and 0 bases at J, with 5 bases between the two ends. This CDR3 spans 13 amino acids. Germline assignment: CDR1 GTSNPN and CDR2 SVGIG (reference sequence). CDR3: CAWSRDSNQPQHF. Here the CDR3 DNA reads TGTGCCTGGAGTCGGGATAGCAATCAGCCCCAGCATTTT.